Listed below are T cell receptor beta chains from one sample, sequenced in a study of T-cell reconstitution after alpha-beta-depleted transplantation in children. TCRdb reprocessed the PCR reads with MiXCR, giving one entry per CDR3 protein. The sample shows about 540,000 distinct CDR3 sequences, about 17% of them seen only once. The starting material was PBMCs from the stem cell graft donor, obtained from the stem cell graft. These receptors all stem from a human donor who donated a stem cell graft to a child with acute lymphoblastic leukemia. Each CDR3 is given with its conserved first and last residue. The D gene is left open where the match is weak. A clone size is listed for some rows: how often the clone was seen (once, few, many), or a class if it is expanded.

CDR3 | DNA | J | size | D | V
CASSRGPRKESPYEQYF | TGTGCCAGCAGTCGGGGACCAAGAAAAGAAAGCCCGTACGAGCAGTACTTC | TRBJ2-7 | . | . | TRBV12-3/TRBV12-4
CSVEDWRRGDYGYTF | TGCAGCGTTGAAGATTGGAGGAGGGGTGACTATGGCTACACCTTC | TRBJ1-2 | few | . | TRBV29-1
CASSPLRGSPYEQYF | TGCGCCAGCAGCCCCTTACGGGGGAGCCCCTACGAGCAGTACTTC | TRBJ2-7 | many | . | TRBV5-1
CASSQPGLADYNEQFF | TGCGCCAGCAGCCAGCCCGGACTAGCGGACTACAATGAGCAGTTCTTC | TRBJ2-1 | few | TRBD2 | TRBV4-1
CASSLFLGLAGTWNEQFF | TGTGCCAGCAGCTTATTTCTGGGACTAGCGGGAACATGGAATGAGCAGTTCTTC | TRBJ2-1 | few | TRBD2 | TRBV11-2
CASRLGIRGDTQYF | TGTGCCAGCAGACTTGGGATTCGGGGGGATACGCAGTATTTT | TRBJ2-3 | many | . | TRBV12-3/TRBV12-4
CASRDSPLHF | TGTGCCAGCAGAGATTCACCCCTCCACTTT | TRBJ1-6 | few | . | TRBV27
CASSVGANQPQHF | TGTGCCAGCAGCGTGGGGGCGAATCAGCCCCAGCATTTT | TRBJ1-5 | . | . | TRBV9
CSATAGSRDPQAGVDTGELFF | TGCAGCGCCACGGCGGGGTCACGGGACCCCCAAGCGGGAGTGGATACCGGGGAGCTGTTTTTT | TRBJ2-2 | . | TRBD2 | TRBV29-1
CASSLGNSYEQYF | TGTGCCAGCAGTTTAGGGAACTCCTACGAGCAGTACTTC | TRBJ2-7 | many | . | TRBV5-1
CASSYSVAGIYEQYF | TGTGCCAGCAGTTATTCGGTAGCGGGAATCTACGAGCAGTACTTC | TRBJ2-7 | . | TRBD2 | TRBV6-5
CSALRQTEAFF | TGCAGTGCACTTAGACAGACTGAAGCTTTCTTT | TRBJ1-1 | few | . | TRBV20-1
CASSFLGAEEQYF | TGTGCCAGCAGCTTCTTGGGGGCGGAGGAGCAGTACTTC | TRBJ2-7 | . | . | TRBV7-9
CASSFNILDRGLLSYEQYF | TGCGCCAGCAGCTTTAACATCCTGGACAGGGGGCTCTTATCCTACGAGCAGTACTTC | TRBJ2-7 | . | TRBD1 | TRBV5-1
CASSPGGAAGDTIYF | TGTGCCAGCAGCCCTGGGGGGGCCGCCGGTGACACCATATATTTT | TRBJ1-3 | once | . | TRBV7-7
CSASSAGLASHHSYNEQFF | TGCAGTGCGAGTTCCGCGGGACTAGCGAGCCACCACTCCTACAATGAGCAGTTCTTC | TRBJ2-1 | . | TRBD2 | TRBV20-1
CASSPSGRTEAFF | TGTGCCAGCAGTCCGAGTGGACGCACTGAAGCTTTCTTT | TRBJ1-1 | few | . | TRBV12-3/TRBV12-4
CASSEAGGFWTAFF | TGTGCCAGCAGTGAAGCTGGAGGGTTTTGGACTGCTTTCTTT | TRBJ1-1 | few | . | TRBV2
CASSSGTSGPTDTQYF | TGTGCCAGCAGCTCGGGGACTAGCGGGCCAACAGATACGCAGTATTTT | TRBJ2-3 | . | TRBD2 | TRBV7-3
CASATNSNQPQHF | TGTGCCAGTGCGACGAATAGCAATCAGCCCCAGCATTTT | TRBJ1-5 | . | . | TRBV19
CSAWTSAKQETQYF | TGCAGTGCGTGGACTAGCGCGAAACAAGAGACCCAGTACTTC | TRBJ2-5 | . | TRBD2 | TRBV20-1
CASSRTGYQETQYF | TGCGCCAGCAGCCGAACCGGGTACCAGGAGACCCAGTACTTC | TRBJ2-5 | once | . | TRBV4-1
CASSYGTGPRYEQYF | TGTGCCAGCAGTTACGGGACCGGACCCAGGTACGAGCAGTACTTC | TRBJ2-7 | . | . | TRBV6-5
CSARSGQGARSEAFF | TGCAGTGCTAGATCGGGACAGGGGGCGCGGTCTGAAGCTTTCTTT | TRBJ1-1 | . | TRBD1 | TRBV20-1
CASSLASWLAGYNEQFF | TGTGCCAGCAGTTTAGCCTCTTGGCTAGCGGGCTACAATGAGCAGTTCTTC | TRBJ2-1 | few | TRBD2 | TRBV12-3/TRBV12-4
CASSFGTGAAEQYF | TGCGCCAGCAGCTTCGGGACAGGGGCCGCCGAGCAGTACTTC | TRBJ2-7 | . | TRBD1 | TRBV5-1
CSVDSAAGWYGYTF | TGCAGCGTTGACAGTGCTGCAGGATGGTATGGCTACACCTTC | TRBJ1-2 | many | . | TRBV29-1
CASSLEGTAYEQYF | TGCGCCAGCAGCTTGGAAGGGACGGCGTACGAGCAGTACTTC | TRBJ2-7 | . | . | TRBV5-1
CASSGSRGTGNTIYF | TGTGCCAGCAGCGGGAGCAGGGGAACTGGAAACACCATATATTTT | TRBJ1-3 | few | . | TRBV9
CASSFSVSYNEQFF | TGTGCCAGCAGCTTCAGCGTCTCCTACAATGAGCAGTTCTTC | TRBJ2-1 | . | . | TRBV6-2/TRBV6-3
CASSRDGSSYNSPLHF | TGCGCCAGCAGCCGGGACGGAAGCTCCTATAATTCACCCCTCCACTTT | TRBJ1-6 | few | . | TRBV5-1
CASSQVRGREGQPQHF | TGTGCCAGCTCCCAGGTTCGGGGAAGGGAGGGTCAGCCCCAGCATTTT | TRBJ1-5 | . | . | TRBV27
CASSPEAELSNQPQHF | TGCGCCAGCAGCCCTGAAGCAGAACTTAGCAATCAGCCCCAGCATTTT | TRBJ1-5 | . | . | TRBV4-1
CASSTQGANTEAFF | TGTGCCAGTAGTACCCAGGGGGCTAACACTGAAGCTTTCTTT | TRBJ1-1 | few | TRBD1 | TRBV19
CASSFPPGTGELFF | TGTGCCAGCAGCTTTCCCCCCGGAACCGGGGAGCTGTTTTTT | TRBJ2-2 | . | . | TRBV5-6
CASSLEQGFTEAFF | TGTGCCAGCAGCTTAGAACAGGGATTCACTGAAGCTTTCTTT | TRBJ1-1 | . | . | TRBV7-9
CACSLLLRMDTGEGSPLHF | TGTGCCTGCAGCTTGCTCCTTCGGATGGATACAGGGGAGGGTTCACCCCTCCACTTT | TRBJ1-6 | . | TRBD1 | TRBV13
CSAIDILKNTEAFF | TGCAGTGCTATCGACATCTTAAAGAACACTGAAGCTTTCTTT | TRBJ1-1 | few | . | TRBV20-1
CASSLWVLENNEQFF | TGTGCCAGCAGCTTATGGGTTCTGGAGAACAATGAGCAGTTCTTC | TRBJ2-1 | . | . | TRBV7-8